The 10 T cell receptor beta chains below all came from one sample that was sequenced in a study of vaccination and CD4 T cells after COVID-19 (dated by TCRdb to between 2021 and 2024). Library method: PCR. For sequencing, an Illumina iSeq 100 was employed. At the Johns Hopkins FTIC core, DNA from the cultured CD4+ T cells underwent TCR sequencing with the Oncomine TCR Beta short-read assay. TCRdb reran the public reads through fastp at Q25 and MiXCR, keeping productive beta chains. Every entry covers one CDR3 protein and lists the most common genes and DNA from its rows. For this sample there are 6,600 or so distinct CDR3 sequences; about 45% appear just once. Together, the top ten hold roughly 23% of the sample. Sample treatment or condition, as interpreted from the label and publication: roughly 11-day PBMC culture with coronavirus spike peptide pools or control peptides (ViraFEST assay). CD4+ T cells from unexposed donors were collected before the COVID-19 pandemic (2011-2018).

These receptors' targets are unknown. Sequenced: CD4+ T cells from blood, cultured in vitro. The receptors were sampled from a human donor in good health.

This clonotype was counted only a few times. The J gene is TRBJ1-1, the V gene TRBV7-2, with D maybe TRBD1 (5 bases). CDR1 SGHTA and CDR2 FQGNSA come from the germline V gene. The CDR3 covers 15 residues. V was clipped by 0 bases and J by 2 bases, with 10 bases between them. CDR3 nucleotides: TGTGCCAGCAGCTTAGCCGGGGGAATCAACACTGAAGCTTTCTTT. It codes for CASSLAGGINTEAFF.

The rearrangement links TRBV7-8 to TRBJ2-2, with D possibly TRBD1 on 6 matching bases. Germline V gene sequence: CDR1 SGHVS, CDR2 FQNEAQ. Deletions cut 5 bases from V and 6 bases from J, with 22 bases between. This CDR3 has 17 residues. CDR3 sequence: CASSILGQGRVPGELFF. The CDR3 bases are TGTGCCAGCAGCATTCTCGGGCAGGGGCGGGTTCCCGGGGAGCTGTTTTTT.

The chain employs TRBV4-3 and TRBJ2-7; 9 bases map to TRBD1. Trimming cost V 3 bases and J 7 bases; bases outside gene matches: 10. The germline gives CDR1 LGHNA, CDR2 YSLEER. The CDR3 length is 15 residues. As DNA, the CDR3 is TGCGCCAGCAGCCACAGGGGACAGGGACTTGGAGAGCAGTACTTC. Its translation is CASSHRGQGLGEQYF.

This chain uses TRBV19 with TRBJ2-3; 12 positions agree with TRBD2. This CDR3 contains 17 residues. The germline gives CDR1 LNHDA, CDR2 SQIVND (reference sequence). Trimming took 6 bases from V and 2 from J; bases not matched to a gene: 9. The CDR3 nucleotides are TGTGCCAGTAGACTAGCGGGAGGCGGAAGGTCCACAGATACGCAGTATTTT. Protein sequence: CASRLAGGGRSTDTQYF. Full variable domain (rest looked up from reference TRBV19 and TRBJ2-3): DGGITQSPKYLFRKEGQNVTLSCEQNLNHDAMYWYRQDPGQGLRLIYYSQIVNDFQKGDIAEGYSVSREKKESFPLTVTSAQKNPTAFYLCASRLAGGGRSTDTQYFGPGTRLTVL.

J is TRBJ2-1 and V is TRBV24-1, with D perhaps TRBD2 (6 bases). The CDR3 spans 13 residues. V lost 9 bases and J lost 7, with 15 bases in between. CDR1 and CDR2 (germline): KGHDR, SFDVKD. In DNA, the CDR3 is TGTGCCACCTGTCCGTCGGGGGTAAATGAGCAGTTCTTC. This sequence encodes CATCPSGVNEQFF.

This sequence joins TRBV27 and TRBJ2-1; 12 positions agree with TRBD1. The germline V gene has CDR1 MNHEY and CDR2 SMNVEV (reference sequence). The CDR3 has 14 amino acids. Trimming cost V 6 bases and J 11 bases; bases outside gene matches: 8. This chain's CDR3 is CASRRDRGPGKQFF. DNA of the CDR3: TGTGCCAGCAGGCGGGACAGGGGGCCGGGGAAGCAGTTCTTC.

The CDR3 DNA follows: TGCGCCAGCAGCCATCAAGACAGGGAGAGGGGTGAAGCTTTCTTT. Protein sequence: CASSHQDRERGEAFF. The chain combines TRBV4-1 with TRBJ1-1, with 7 bases aligning to TRBD1. CDR1 and CDR2 from the germline V gene are MGHRA and YSYEKL. The CDR3 is 15 amino acids. Trimming at V came to 3 bases and at J to 7 bases, leaving 11 bases not matched to a gene.

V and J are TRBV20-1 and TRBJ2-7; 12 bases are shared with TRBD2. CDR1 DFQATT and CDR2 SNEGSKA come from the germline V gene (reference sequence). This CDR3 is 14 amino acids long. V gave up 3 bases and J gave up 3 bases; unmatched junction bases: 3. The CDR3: CSASLAGGGYEQYF. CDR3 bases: TGCAGTGCTAGTCTAGCGGGAGGGGGCTACGAGCAGTACTTC.

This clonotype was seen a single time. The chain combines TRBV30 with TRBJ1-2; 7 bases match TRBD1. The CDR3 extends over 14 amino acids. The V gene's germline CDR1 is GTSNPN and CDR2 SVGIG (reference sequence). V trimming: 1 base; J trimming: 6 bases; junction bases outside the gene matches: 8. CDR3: CAWSGSRGLDGYTF. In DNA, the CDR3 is TGTGCCTGGAGTGGATCGAGGGGGCTGGATGGCTACACCTTC. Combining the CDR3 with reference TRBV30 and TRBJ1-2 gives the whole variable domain SQTIHQWPATLVQPVGSPLSLECTVEGTSNPNLYWYRQAAGRGLQLLFYSVGIGQISSEVPQNLSASRPQDRQFILSSKKLLLSDSGFYLCAWSGSRGLDGYTFGSGTRLTVV.

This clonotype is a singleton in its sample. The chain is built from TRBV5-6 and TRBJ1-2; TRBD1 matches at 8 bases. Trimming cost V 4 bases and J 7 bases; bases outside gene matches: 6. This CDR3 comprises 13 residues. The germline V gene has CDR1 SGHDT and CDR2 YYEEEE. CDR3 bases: TGTGCCAGCAGCAAGGACAGGGATAGTGGCTACACCTTC. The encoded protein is CASSKDRDSGYTF. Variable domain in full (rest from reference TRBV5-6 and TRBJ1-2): DAGVTQSPTHLIKTRGQQVTLRCSPKSGHDTVSWYQQALGQGPQFIFQYYEEEERQRGNFPDRFSGHQFPNYSSELNVNALLLGDSALYLCASSKDRDSGYTFGSGTRLTVV.